A single sample gave rise to the 7 T cell receptor beta chains below, sequenced in a study of early T cells in non-severe SARS-CoV-2 infection. TCRdb re-called the 5' RACE reads through MiXCR, storing one row per CDR3 protein. The repertoire holds some 100,000 distinct CDR3 sequences, with about 15% as singletons. Sequencing input: whole blood. The receptors here all came from an adult who was a healthcare worker with PCR-confirmed SARS-CoV-2 infection or an uninfected control (not recorded which).

This clonotype showed up just a few times. The rearrangement uses TRBV12-3 or TRBV12-4 and TRBJ2-1; 7 nucleotides line up with TRBD2. The V and J ends lost 5 bases and 4 bases, in that order; junction bases with no gene match: 11. This CDR3 has 16 residues. The CDR3 DNA is TGTGCCAGCAGTCCGTATGCAGCGGGGATTTACAATGAGCAGTTCTTC. Its protein product is CASSPYAAGIYNEQFF.

The table lists this clonotype with a few counts. The genes are TRBV6-5 and TRBJ2-3; 7 bases fit TRBD2. Germline CDR1 MNHEY, CDR2 SVGAGI. After removal of 1 base from V and 5 bases from J, the junction contained 15 bases not matched to a gene. The CDR3 consists of 18 residues. The DNA of the CDR3 is TGTGCCAGCAGTTACTTATCGGGGGGATGGTTTACTGGAGATACGCAGTATTTT. It yields the protein CASSYLSGGWFTGDTQYF.

This clonotype was seen more than once but under ten times. The rearrangement links TRBV29-1 to TRBJ2-7, with D perhaps matching TRBD1 (6 bases). This CDR3 spans 13 amino acids. Trimming shortened V by 4 bases and J by 3 bases, and 13 bases separated the two germline ends. The germline V gene encodes CDR1 SQVTM and CDR2 ANQGSEA. This CDR3 reads CSVAQGQGYEQYV. CDR3 nucleotide sequence: TGCAGCGTTGCCCAGGGGCAGGGCTACGAGCAGTACGTC.

The chain is built from TRBV29-1 and TRBJ2-4; 11 nucleotides agree with TRBD1. The J segment lost 6 bases and the V segment lost 6 bases, leaving 7 bases of the junction unmatched. Germline V gene sequence: CDR1 SQVTM, CDR2 ANQGSEA. CDR3 length: 14 amino acids. The DNA for the CDR3 is TGCAGCGTACGGGAAGGGACAGGGGGAAACATTCAGTACTTC. Its protein product is CSVREGTGGNIQYF.

J is TRBJ2-3 and V is TRBV7-2; D is perhaps TRBD1 (5 bases). The germline CDR1 and CDR2 sequences are SGHTA and FQGNSA. The CDR3 extends over 16 amino acids. V was clipped by 1 base and J by 6 bases, with 17 bases between them. The CDR3 nucleotides read TGTGCCAGCAGCTTAGTAAGGGGCGCTTCCTCGGATACGCAGTATTTT. This codes for CASSLVRGASSDTQYF.

This clonotype turned up a few times. V and J are TRBV12-3 or TRBV12-4 and TRBJ2-6; D remains ambiguous. V was cut by 3 bases and J by 6 bases, with 12 bases left in between. This CDR3 is 15 amino acids long. The CDR3 DNA reads as TGTGCCAGCAGTTTTCGTGGGTCGCCGGCCAACGTCCTGACTTTC. Translation: CASSFRGSPANVLTF.

This clonotype was seen at least ten times. This chain joins TRBV7-2 and TRBJ2-1, with 7 bases matching TRBD2. This CDR3 comprises 13 residues. Germline-derived CDR1 and CDR2 are SGHTA and FQGNSA. The trim removed 4 bases at V and 7 bases at J, leaving 4 bases unmatched. CDR3 DNA: TGTGCCAGCAGCTGGACTAGACAGAATGAGCAGTTCTTC. Amino acid sequence: CASSWTRQNEQFF. Full variable domain (outside the CDR3, taken from reference TRBV7-2 and TRBJ2-1): GAGVSQSPSNKVTEKGKDVELRCDPISGHTALYWYRQSLGQGLEFLIYFQGNSAPDKSGLPSDRFSAERTGGSVSTLTIQRTQQEDSAVYLCASSWTRQNEQFFGPGTRLTVL.